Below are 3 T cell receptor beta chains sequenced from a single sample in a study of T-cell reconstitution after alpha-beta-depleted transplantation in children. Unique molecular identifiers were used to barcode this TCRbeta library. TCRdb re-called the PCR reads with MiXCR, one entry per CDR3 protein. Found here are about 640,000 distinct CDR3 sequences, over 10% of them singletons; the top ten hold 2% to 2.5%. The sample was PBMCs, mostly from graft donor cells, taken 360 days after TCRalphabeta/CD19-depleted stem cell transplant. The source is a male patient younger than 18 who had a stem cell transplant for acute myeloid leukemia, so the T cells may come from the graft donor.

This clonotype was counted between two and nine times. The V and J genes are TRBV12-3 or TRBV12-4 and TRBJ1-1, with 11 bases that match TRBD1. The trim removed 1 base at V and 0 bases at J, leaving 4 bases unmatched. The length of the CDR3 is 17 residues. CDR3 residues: CASSLEGGQGVNTEAFF. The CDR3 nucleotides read TGTGCCAGCAGTTTAGAGGGGGGACAGGGGGTGAACACTGAAGCTTTCTTT.

The CDR3 coding sequence is TGTGCCAGCAGTTACGGGCTAGCGGCCTACGAGCAGTACTTC. Protein sequence: CASSYGLAAYEQYF. This chain links TRBV6-2 or TRBV6-3 with TRBJ2-7; TRBD2 matches at 7 bases. The CDR3 has 14 amino acids. Germline V gene sequence: CDR1 MNHEY, CDR2 SVGEGT. V was clipped by 2 bases and J by 2 bases; unmatched bases: 3.

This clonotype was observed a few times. DNA of the CDR3: TGTGCCAGCAGCTTTACTAGCGGGAGGTATGGATCTGGGGCCAACGTCCTGACTTTC. Translating gives CASSFTSGRYGSGANVLTF. The V call is TRBV11-2, the J call TRBJ2-6, with 12 bases aligning to TRBD2. The CDR3 runs to 19 residues. V shed 3 bases and J 1 base; nucleotides not matched to a gene: 7. Germline CDR1 reads SGHAT; CDR2 reads FQNNGV.